These T cell receptor beta chains were read from a single sample in a study of blood T cell repertoires in COVID-19. The repertoire was sequenced with immunoSEQ multiplex PCR; TCRdb's copy has only in-frame clones and lacks some. This sample yields about 270,000 clones, of which around 89% are seen a single time; 3% belongs to the top ten. The specimen was PBMCs or T cells enriched from blood (not recorded which). The receptor source for this set is a woman in her forties or fifties who had recovered from COVID-19. The CDR3 runs from the conserved cysteine through the conserved F or W.

>TRBJ2-7|TRBV21-1
CASSKAASGSMNEQYF
>TRBJ2-3|TRBV10-3
CAISESTLAGDNTDTQYF
>TRBJ1-2|TRBV28
CASIKGAGQGNGYTF
>TRBJ2-7|TRBV13
CASSGRQGGEQYF
>TRBJ1-2|TRBV4-1
CASSQEGAHFYGYTF
>TRBJ1-6|TRBV6-5
CASSYDLTGRSPLHF
>TRBJ2-2|TRBV23-1
CASSQGRRVVTGELFF
>TRBJ2-7|TRBV18
CASSNDRGHEQYF
>TRBJ1-3|TRBV6-6
CASSYTQSLSGNTIYF
>TRBJ2-7|TRBV25-1
CASSGRDRGAVEQYF
>TRBJ1-1|TRBV3-1/TRBV3-2
CASSQDPPGDTEAFF